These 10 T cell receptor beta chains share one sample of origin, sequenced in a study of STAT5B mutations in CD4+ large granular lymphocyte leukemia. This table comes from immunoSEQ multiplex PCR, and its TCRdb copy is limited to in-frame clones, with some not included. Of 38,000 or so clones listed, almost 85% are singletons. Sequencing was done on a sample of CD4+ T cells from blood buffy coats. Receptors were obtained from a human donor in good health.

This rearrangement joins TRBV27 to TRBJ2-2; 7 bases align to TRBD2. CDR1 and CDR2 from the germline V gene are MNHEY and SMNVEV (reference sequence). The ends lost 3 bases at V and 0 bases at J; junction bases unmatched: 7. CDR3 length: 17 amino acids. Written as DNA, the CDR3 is TGTGCCAGCAGTTTGGGGGGGGTACACGCGAACACCGGGGAGCTGTTTTTT. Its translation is CASSLGGVHANTGELFF.

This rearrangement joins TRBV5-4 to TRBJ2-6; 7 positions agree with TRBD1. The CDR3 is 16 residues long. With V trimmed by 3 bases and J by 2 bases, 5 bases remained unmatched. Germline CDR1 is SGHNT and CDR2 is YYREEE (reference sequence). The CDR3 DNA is TGTGCCAGCAGCTCGGGGCAGGGGGCTGGGGCCAACGTCCTGACTTTC. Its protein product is CASSSGQGAGANVLTF.

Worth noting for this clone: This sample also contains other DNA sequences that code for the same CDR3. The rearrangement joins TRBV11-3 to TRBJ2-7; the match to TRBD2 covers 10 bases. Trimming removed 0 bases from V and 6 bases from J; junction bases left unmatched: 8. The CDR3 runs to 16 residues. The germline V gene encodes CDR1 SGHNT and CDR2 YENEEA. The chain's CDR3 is CASSLDQGLAGAEQYF. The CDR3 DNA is TGTGCCAGCAGCTTAGATCAAGGCCTAGCGGGGGCCGAGCAGTACTTC.

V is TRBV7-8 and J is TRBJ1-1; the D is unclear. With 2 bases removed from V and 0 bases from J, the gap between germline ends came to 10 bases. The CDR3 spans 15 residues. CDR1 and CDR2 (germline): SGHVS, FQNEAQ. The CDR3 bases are TGTGCCAGCAGCTTATCTTCGGACTTGAACACTGAAGCTTTCTTT. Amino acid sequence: CASSLSSDLNTEAFF. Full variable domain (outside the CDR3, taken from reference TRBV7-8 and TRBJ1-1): GAGVSQSPRYKVAKRGQDVALRCDPISGHVSLFWYQQALGQGPEFLTYFQNEAQLDKSGLPSDRFFAERPEGSVSTLKIQRTQQEDSAVYLCASSLSSDLNTEAFFGQGTRLTVV.

The CDR3 protein is CASSLEGGYQGEQFF. For the CDR3, the DNA is TGTGCCAGCAGCTTGGAAGGGGGATATCAGGGTGAGCAGTTCTTC. V is TRBV5-4 and J is TRBJ2-1; a weak D match, TRBD1 (6 bases). Germline V gives CDR1 SGHNT, CDR2 YYREEE (reference sequence). V was shortened by 0 bases and J by 9 bases, with 16 bases between the two germline ends. This CDR3 has 15 residues.

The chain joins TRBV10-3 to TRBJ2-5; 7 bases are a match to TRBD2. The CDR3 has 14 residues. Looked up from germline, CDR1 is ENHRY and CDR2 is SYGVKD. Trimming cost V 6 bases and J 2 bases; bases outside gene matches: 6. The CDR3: CAIRSGSGQETQYF. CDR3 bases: TGTGCCATCAGGTCAGGTAGCGGGCAAGAGACCCAGTACTTC.

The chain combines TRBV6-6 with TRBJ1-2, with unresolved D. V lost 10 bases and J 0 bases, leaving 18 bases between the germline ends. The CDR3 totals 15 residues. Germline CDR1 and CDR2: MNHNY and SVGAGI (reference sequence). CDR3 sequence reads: CATLSPATPNYGYTF. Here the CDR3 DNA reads TGTGCCACCCTCTCACCGGCCACCCCTAACTATGGCTACACCTTC.

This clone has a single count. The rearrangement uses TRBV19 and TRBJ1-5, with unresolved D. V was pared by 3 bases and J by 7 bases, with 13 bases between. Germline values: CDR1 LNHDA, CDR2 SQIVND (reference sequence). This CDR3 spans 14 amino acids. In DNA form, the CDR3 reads TGTGCCAGTAGTATCCCGGGGAATAGGCAGCCCCAGCATTTT. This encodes CASSIPGNRQPQHF.

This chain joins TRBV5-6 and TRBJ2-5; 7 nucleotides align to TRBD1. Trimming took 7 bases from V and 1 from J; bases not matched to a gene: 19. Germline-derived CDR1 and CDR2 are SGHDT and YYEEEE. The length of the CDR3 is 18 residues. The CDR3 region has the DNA TGTGCCAGCCAGAAGGGTGAGGGGACAGATTTTTCCCAAGAGACCCAGTACTTC. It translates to CASQKGEGTDFSQETQYF.

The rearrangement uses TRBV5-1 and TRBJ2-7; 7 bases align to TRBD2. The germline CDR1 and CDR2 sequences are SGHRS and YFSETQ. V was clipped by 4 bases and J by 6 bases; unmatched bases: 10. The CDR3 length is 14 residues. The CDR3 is CASSMAAGVGEQYF. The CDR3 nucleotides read TGCGCCAGCAGCATGGCTGCGGGGGTGGGCGAGCAGTACTTC.